Sequencing of this T cell receptor (beta chain) was carried out in a study of T-cell memory formation after mild COVID-19. Looking at the study overall: The TCR clusters were mostly specific to one donor.

On this clonotype itself: Its specificity is not known.

Libraries for TCRalpha and TCRbeta carried sample barcodes and unique molecular identifiers via 5'RACE. A single record per CDR3 protein comes from TCRdb applying MiXCR to the 5' RACE reads. The data contain roughly 300,000 distinct CDR3 sequences, around 15% of them singletons. Study conclusions and caveats: Day 15 to 85 contracting clones showed balanced CD4/CD8; later expanders leaned CD4+. Researchers could not confirm that second-wave clones peaking on day 37 targeted SARS-CoV-2.

This clonotype was obtained from a man aged 18 to 30 who had mild COVID-19 (a few samples of this study predate the infection). Cell type and time point are not known. The sequenced sample consisted of PBMCs or a T cell subset sorted from them (not recorded which).

The CDR3 DNA is TGTGCCAGCAGACCAGGAGGGCACAGCGGCAGGGCCAAAAACATTCAGTACTTC. It yields the protein CASRPGGHSGRAKNIQYF. The V and J genes are TRBV7-8 and TRBJ2-4, with D perhaps matching TRBD2 (6 bases). With 6 bases removed from V and 1 base from J, the gap between germline ends came to 22 bases. This CDR3 has 18 residues. CDR1 and CDR2 (germline): SGHVS, FQNEAQ.